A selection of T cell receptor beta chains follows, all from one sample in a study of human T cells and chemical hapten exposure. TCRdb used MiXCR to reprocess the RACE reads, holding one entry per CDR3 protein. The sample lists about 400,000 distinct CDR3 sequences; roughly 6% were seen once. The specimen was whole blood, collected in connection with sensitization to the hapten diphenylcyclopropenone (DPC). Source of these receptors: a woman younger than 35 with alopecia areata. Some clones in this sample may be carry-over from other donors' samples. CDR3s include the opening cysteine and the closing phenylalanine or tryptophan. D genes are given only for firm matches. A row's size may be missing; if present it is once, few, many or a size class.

CASSLETATDTQYF TRBV5-1 . many TRBJ2-3
CASSFSAGGALQETQYF TRBV7-9 . many TRBJ2-5
CASSVAITSGFGKEQYF TRBV9 TRBD2 . TRBJ2-7
CATLRGNEQFF TRBV6-2/TRBV6-3 . . TRBJ2-1
CASSEAMENIQYF TRBV2 . . TRBJ2-4
CASRLAGKNNEQFF TRBV11-2 TRBD2 . TRBJ2-1
CASSGQNMNTEAFF TRBV28 . few TRBJ1-1
CASSPPLAGTGNTIYF TRBV18 . . TRBJ1-3
CASSRTSKFEKLFF TRBV6-5 . many TRBJ1-4
CASRATTGDNSPLHF TRBV6-6 TRBD1 many TRBJ1-6